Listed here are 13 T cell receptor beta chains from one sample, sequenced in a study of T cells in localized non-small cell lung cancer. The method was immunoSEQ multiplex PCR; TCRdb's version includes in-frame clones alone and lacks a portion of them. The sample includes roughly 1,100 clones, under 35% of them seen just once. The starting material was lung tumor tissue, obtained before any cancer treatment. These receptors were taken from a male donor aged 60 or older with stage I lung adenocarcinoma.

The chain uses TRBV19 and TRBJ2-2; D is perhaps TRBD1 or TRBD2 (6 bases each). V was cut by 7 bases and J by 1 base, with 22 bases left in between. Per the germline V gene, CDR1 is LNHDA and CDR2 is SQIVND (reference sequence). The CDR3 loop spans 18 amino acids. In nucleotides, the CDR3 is TGTGCCAGTACCACGGTCAGGGGAGGTAGGGTGAACACCGGGGAGCTGTTTTTT. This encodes CASTTVRGGRVNTGELFF. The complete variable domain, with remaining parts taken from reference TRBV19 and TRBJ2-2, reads DGGITQSPKYLFRKEGQNVTLSCEQNLNHDAMYWYRQDPGQGLRLIYYSQIVNDFQKGDIAEGYSVSREKKESFPLTVTSAQKNPTAFYLCASTTVRGGRVNTGELFFGEGSRLTVL.

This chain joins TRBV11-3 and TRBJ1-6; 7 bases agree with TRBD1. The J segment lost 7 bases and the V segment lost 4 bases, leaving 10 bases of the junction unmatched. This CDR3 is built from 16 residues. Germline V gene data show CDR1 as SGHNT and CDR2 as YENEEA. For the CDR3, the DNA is TGTGCCAGCAGCTCCAGACAGGGCTGGCGGAATTCACCCCTCCACTTT. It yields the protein CASSSRQGWRNSPLHF. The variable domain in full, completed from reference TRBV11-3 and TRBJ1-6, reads EAGVVQSPRYKIIEKKQPVAFWCNPISGHNTLYWYLQNLGQGPELLIRYENEEAVDDSQLPKDRFSAERLKGVDSTLKIQPAELGDSAVYLCASSSRQGWRNSPLHFGNGTRLTVT.

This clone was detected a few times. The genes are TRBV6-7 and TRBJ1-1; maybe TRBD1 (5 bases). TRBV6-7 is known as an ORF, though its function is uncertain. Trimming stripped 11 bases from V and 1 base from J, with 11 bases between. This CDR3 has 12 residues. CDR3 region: CAPRGQNTEAFF. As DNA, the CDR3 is TGTGCCCCGAGGGGCCAGAACACTGAAGCTTTCTTT.

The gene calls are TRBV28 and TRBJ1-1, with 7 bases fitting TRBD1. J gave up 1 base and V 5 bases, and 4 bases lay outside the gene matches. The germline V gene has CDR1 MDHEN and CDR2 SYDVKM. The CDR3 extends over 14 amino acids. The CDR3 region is CASSGYRGNTEAFF. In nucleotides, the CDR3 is TGTGCCAGCAGTGGCTACAGGGGGAACACTGAAGCTTTCTTT.

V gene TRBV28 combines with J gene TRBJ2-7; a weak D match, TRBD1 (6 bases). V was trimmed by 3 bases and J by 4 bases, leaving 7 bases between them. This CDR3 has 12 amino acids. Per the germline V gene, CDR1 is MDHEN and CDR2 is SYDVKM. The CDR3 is CASSFQGYEQYF. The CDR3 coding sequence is TGTGCCAGCAGTTTTCAGGGGTACGAGCAGTACTTC. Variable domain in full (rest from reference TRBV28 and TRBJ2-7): DVKVTQSSRYLVKRTGEKVFLECVQDMDHENMFWYRQDPGLGLRLIYFSYDVKMKEKGDIPEGYSVSREKKERFSLILESASTNQTSMYLCASSFQGYEQYFGPGTRLTVT.

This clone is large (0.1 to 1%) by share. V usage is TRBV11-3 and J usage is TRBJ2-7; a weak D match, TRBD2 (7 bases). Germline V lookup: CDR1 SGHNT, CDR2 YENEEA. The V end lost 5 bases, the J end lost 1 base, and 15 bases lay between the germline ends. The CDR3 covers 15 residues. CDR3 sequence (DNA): TGTGCCAGCAGCCCACCGGGGGGCCTTTCCTACGAGCAGTACTTC. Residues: CASSPPGGLSYEQYF.

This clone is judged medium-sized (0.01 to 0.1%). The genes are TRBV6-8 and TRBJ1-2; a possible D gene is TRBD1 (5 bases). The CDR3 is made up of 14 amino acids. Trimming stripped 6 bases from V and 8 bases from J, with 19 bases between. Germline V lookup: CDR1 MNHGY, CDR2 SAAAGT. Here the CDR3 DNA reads TGTGCCAGCAGCCCCATTGTTAAGGGGTGGGGCTACACCTTC. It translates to CASSPIVKGWGYTF.

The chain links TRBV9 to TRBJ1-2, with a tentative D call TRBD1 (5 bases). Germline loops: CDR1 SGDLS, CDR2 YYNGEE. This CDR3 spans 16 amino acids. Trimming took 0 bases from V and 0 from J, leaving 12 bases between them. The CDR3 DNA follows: TGTGCCAGCAGCGTAGATGACAAGGGGACTAACTATGGCTACACCTTC. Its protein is CASSVDDKGTNYGYTF.

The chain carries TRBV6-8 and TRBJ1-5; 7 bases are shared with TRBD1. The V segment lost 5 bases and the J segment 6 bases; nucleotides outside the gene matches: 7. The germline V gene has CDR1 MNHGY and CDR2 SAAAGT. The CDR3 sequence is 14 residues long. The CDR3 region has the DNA TGTGCCAGCAGTCCTCAGGGGGGGCCTCAGCCCCAGCATTTT. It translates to CASSPQGGPQPQHF.

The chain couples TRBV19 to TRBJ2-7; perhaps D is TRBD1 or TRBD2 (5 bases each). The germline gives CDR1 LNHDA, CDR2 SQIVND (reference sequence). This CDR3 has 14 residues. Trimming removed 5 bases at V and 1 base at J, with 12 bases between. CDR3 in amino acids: CASSSRDLSYEQYF. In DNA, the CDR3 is TGTGCCAGTAGTTCCCGGGACCTTTCCTACGAGCAGTACTTC.

DNA of the CDR3: TGTGCCAGCCGCCGGACAGGAGGGACAGGGAGCAAGCAGTACTTC. This encodes CASRRTGGTGSKQYF. The chain joins TRBV6-8 to TRBJ2-7; 9 nucleotides align to TRBD1. V dropped 8 bases and J dropped 8; count of bases not matched to a gene: 16. The CDR3 consists of 15 residues. Germline V gene data show CDR1 as MNHGY and CDR2 as SAAAGT.

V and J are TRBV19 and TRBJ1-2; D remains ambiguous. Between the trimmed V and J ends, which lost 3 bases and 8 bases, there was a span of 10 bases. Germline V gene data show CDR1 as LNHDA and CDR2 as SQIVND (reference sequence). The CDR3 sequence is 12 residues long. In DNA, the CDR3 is TGTGCCAGTAGTATGGCACTCTCCGGCTACACCTTC. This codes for CASSMALSGYTF.

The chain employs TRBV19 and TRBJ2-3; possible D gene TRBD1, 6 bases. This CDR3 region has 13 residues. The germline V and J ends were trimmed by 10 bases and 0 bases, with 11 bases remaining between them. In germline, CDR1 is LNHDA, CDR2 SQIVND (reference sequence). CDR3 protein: CATSDRSTDTQYF. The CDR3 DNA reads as TGTGCCACCTCGGACAGAAGCACAGATACGCAGTATTTT. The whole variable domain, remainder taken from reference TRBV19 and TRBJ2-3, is DGGITQSPKYLFRKEGQNVTLSCEQNLNHDAMYWYRQDPGQGLRLIYYSQIVNDFQKGDIAEGYSVSREKKESFPLTVTSAQKNPTAFYLCATSDRSTDTQYFGPGTRLTVL.